This TCR beta chain was captured in a study of T cell changes during pregnancy in multiple sclerosis. Method: immunoSEQ multiplex PCR; TCRdb's copy keeps in-frame clones and lacks some. The sample shows about 49,000 clones, 94% of them seen only once. Germline V lookup: CDR1 SGHRS, CDR2 YFSETQ. The CDR3 contains 15 residues. V was trimmed by 0 bases and J by 0 bases, leaving 10 bases between them. The input for sequencing was CD8+ T cells from peripheral blood mononuclear cells, taken before pregnancy. The V and J genes are TRBV5-1 and TRBJ2-7, with a tentative D call TRBD1 (5 bases). The receptor was isolated from a female donor with multiple sclerosis, enrolled in a pregnancy study. CDR3 protein: CASSLDRSLSYEQYF. The CDR3, as DNA: TGCGCCAGCAGCTTGGACAGGTCTCTCTCCTACGAGCAGTACTTC.